The 13 T cell receptor beta chains in this list originate from one sample, sequenced in a study of T-cell memory formation after mild COVID-19 (dated by TCRdb to about 2021). Receptors were amplified or captured by 5' RACE. Sequenced on an Illumina NovaSeq 6000. In TCRdb, the public reads were trimmed at Q25 with fastp and aligned with MiXCR, with productive beta chains retained. Identical CDR3 proteins give one entry, which carries the most common genes and DNA. This sample holds 400,000 to 550,000 distinct CDR3 sequences; around a quarter were observed only once. The ten largest clones take up about 12% of the sample. Sequencing was performed on PBMCs or a T cell subset sorted from them (not recorded which). These receptors were collected from an adult woman who had mild COVID-19 (a few samples of this study predate the infection). The sample titles of this study are shuffled in the database, so cell type and time point are left out; the donor was told from shared clones.

CDR3 region: CASTRRGGELFF. The CDR3 DNA reads TGTGCCAGCACCCGTAGGGGAGGGGAGCTGTTTTTT. This chain uses TRBV7-9 with TRBJ2-2, with D maybe TRBD1 (5 bases). Between the trimmed V and J ends, which lost 7 bases and 8 bases, there was a span of 11 bases. The CDR3 spans 12 residues. Germline lookup yields CDR1 SEHNR and CDR2 FQNEAQ (reference sequence).

J is TRBJ2-7 and V is TRBV5-4; 9 bases line up with TRBD1. Germline loops: CDR1 SGHNT, CDR2 YYREEE (reference sequence). The CDR3 loop spans 15 amino acids. J lost 6 bases, V lost 3 bases, and 10 bases had no gene match. CDR3 sequence reads: CASSSYRDREGEQYF. In DNA form, the CDR3 reads TGTGCCAGCAGCTCGTACCGGGACAGGGAGGGCGAGCAGTACTTC.

The count of this clonotype is one. V usage is TRBV3-1 and J usage is TRBJ1-1, with D uncertain. From germline, CDR1 is LGHDT and CDR2 YNNKEL (reference sequence). The CDR3 loop spans 11 amino acids. Trimming took off 3 bases at V and 8 bases at J, with 7 bases between the two ends. CDR3 sequence reads: CASSHPGEAFF. CDR3 in DNA: TGTGCCAGCAGCCATCCCGGGGAAGCTTTCTTT.

This sequence joins TRBV13 and TRBJ1-1; 7 nucleotides match TRBD1. CDR1 is PRHDT and CDR2 is FYEKMQ in the germline V gene (reference sequence). This CDR3 has 15 amino acids. Germline trimming cut 4 bases from V and 4 bases from J; bases unmatched to any gene: 9. CDR3 coding DNA: TGTGCCAGCAGCTCACAGGGGAGCCTGGCCACTGAAGCTTTCTTT. This codes for CASSSQGSLATEAFF.

This chain uses TRBV29-1 with TRBJ1-2; TRBD1 is a possible D gene (5 bases). Trimming removed 0 bases from V and 3 bases from J, with 8 bases in between. This CDR3 has 13 residues. From germline, CDR1 is SQVTM and CDR2 ANQGSEA. CDR3 in amino acids: CSVEDEGYYGYTF. CDR3 DNA sequence: TGCAGCGTTGAAGATGAGGGGTACTATGGCTACACCTTC.

This clonotype was seen a handful of times. V gene TRBV20-1 combines with J gene TRBJ2-1; 10 nucleotides agree with TRBD2. Germline trimming cut 0 bases from V and 4 bases from J; bases unmatched to any gene: 6. This CDR3 has 16 amino acids. Germline V lookup: CDR1 DFQATT, CDR2 SNEGSKA (reference sequence). In nucleotides, the CDR3 is TGCAGTGCTAGAGATTCGGCTAGCGGGAGATACAATGAGCAGTTCTTC. Its translation: CSARDSASGRYNEQFF.

The rearrangement links TRBV3-1 to TRBJ1-5; D unclear. The germline V and J ends were trimmed by 4 bases and 10 bases, with 17 bases remaining between them. CDR3 length: 14 residues. Germline V CDR1 and CDR2: LGHDT, YNNKEL (reference sequence). The DNA for the CDR3 is TGTGCCAGCAGCCCTGCCGGAAGGATCAGCCCCCAGCATTTT. This gives the protein CASSPAGRISPQHF. Based on the CDR3 plus reference TRBV3-1 and TRBJ1-5, the full variable domain is DTAVSQTPKYLVTQMGNDKSIKCEQNLGHDTMYWYKQDSKKFLKIMFSYNNKELIINETVPNRFSPKSPDKAHLNLHINSLELGDSAVYFCASSPAGRISPQHFGDGTRLSIL.

This clonotype was seen only a few times. CDR3 in DNA: TGTGCCTGGAGTCCCGGGACAGGGATACCCTACGAGCAGTACTTC. Amino acid sequence: CAWSPGTGIPYEQYF. V and J are TRBV30 and TRBJ2-7, with 9 nucleotides matching TRBD1. CDR3 length equals 15 residues. The junction had 7 bases not matched to a gene; V was cut back by 2 bases and J by 2 bases. The germline CDR1 and CDR2 sequences are GTSNPN and SVGIG (reference sequence).

This clonotype was observed a handful of times. V usage is TRBV5-8 and J usage is TRBJ2-7, with D perhaps given as TRBD1 or TRBD2 (5 bases each). V was shortened by 5 bases and J by 4 bases, with 13 bases between the two germline ends. Germline V gene lookup returns CDR1 SGHTS and CDR2 YDEGEE. This CDR3 is built from 13 residues. Here the CDR3 DNA reads TGTGCCAGCAGAATAATGGGGGTTTACGAGCAGTACTTC. Amino acids: CASRIMGVYEQYF. Full variable domain (missing parts from reference TRBV5-8 and TRBJ2-7): EAGVTQSPTHLIKTRGQQATLRCSPISGHTSVYWYQQALGLGLQFLLWYDEGEERNRGNFPPRFSGRQFPNYSSELNVNALELEDSALYLCASRIMGVYEQYFGPGTRLTVT.

This chain joins TRBV9 and TRBJ2-7, with a possible D match to TRBD2 (6 bases). The CDR3 runs 15 residues. The germline V gene encodes CDR1 SGDLS and CDR2 YYNGEE. Trimming shortened V by 1 base and J by 0 bases, and 11 bases separated the two germline ends. CDR3 nucleotides: TGTGCCAGCAGCGTATCGGGAGATAGCTCCTACGAGCAGTACTTC. This gives the protein CASSVSGDSSYEQYF. Complete variable domain (other parts from reference TRBV9 and TRBJ2-7): DSGVTQTPKHLITATGQRVTLRCSPRSGDLSVYWYQQSLDQGLQFLIQYYNGEERAKGNILERFSAQQFPDLHSELNLSSLELGDSALYFCASSVSGDSSYEQYFGPGTRLTVT.

This clonotype has only one observation. The gene calls are TRBV24-1 and TRBJ1-2; TRBD1 agrees at 11 bases. The CDR3 contains 16 residues. From germline, CDR1 is KGHDR and CDR2 SFDVKD. V lost 2 bases and J lost 4; bases outside the gene matches: 5. The CDR3 protein is CATSDSRTGGSYGYTF. The CDR3 nucleotides read TGTGCCACCAGTGATTCCCGGACAGGGGGCAGCTATGGCTACACCTTC.

The chain has TRBV4-3 and TRBJ2-6; D is uncertain. The V gene's germline CDR1 is LGHNA and CDR2 YSLEER. This CDR3 has 19 residues. Trimming pared 0 bases from V and 1 base from J, leaving 16 bases between. CDR3 amino acids: CASSQDAKVPASGANVLTF. DNA for the CDR3: TGCGCCAGCAGCCAAGATGCCAAGGTCCCTGCTTCTGGGGCCAACGTCCTGACTTTC.

This chain links TRBV6-2 or TRBV6-3 with TRBJ2-1; tentative D call: TRBD1 (5 bases). Germline lookup yields CDR1 MNHEY and CDR2 SVGEGT. The CDR3 covers 14 residues. V gave up 5 bases and J gave up 0 bases, with 8 bases separating them. CDR3 in DNA: TGTGCCAGCAGTACAGGATTCTCCTACAATGAGCAGTTCTTC. Encoded protein: CASSTGFSYNEQFF.